The rows below give T cell receptor beta chains drawn from one sample of a study of cytomegalovirus exposure and HLA in healthy donors. Profiling relied on immunoSEQ multiplex PCR, and the TCRdb table lists in-frame clones only, not all of them. The data contain more than 110,000 clones, 73% of them singletons. The sequencing sample was made of PBMCs. These receptors originate from a middle-aged woman in good health and CMV-seronegative. CDR3s include the opening cysteine and the closing phenylalanine or tryptophan. A D gene is named only where the DNA matches it firmly. Size tells how often a clone was seen (once, few, many) or the class of an expanded clone, and some rows leave it out.

>TRBD2|.|TRBJ2-7|TRBV2
CASSLGLAGTFGQYF
TGTGCCAGCAGTTTAGGACTAGCGGGGACCTTCGGGCAGTACTTC
>.|.|TRBJ1-1|TRBV7-3
CASSLGPYSTEAFF
TGTGCCAGCAGCTTAGGGCCCTACAGTACTGAAGCTTTCTTT
>.|.|TRBJ1-1|TRBV28
CASSLPGNTEAFF
TGTGCCAGCAGTTTACCCGGGAACACTGAAGCTTTCTTT
>.|.|TRBJ1-2|TRBV10-3
CAISESGVASYGYTF
TGTGCCATCAGTGAGTCCGGGGTTGCTAGCTATGGCTACACCTTC
>TRBD2|.|TRBJ2-1|TRBV2
CASGRASGYNEQFF
TGTGCCAGCGGGAGAGCTAGCGGCTACAATGAGCAGTTCTTC
>TRBD1|.|TRBJ1-6|TRBV4-2
CASSQTGANDNSPLHF
TGTGCCAGCAGCCAGACAGGGGCAAACGATAATTCACCCCTCCACTTT
>.|.|TRBJ1-5|TRBV28
CASSLFGQPQHF
TGTGCCAGCAGTTTGTTCGGTCAGCCCCAGCATTTT
>.|.|TRBJ2-2|TRBV7-9
CASSLAGDTGELFF
TGTGCCAGCAGCTTAGCAGGGGACACCGGGGAGCTGTTTTTT
>TRBD1|once|TRBJ2-3|TRBV6-6
CASSYPGQGKDTQYF
TGTGCCAGCAGTTACCCGGGACAGGGCAAAGATACGCAGTATTTT
>TRBD1|.|TRBJ2-2|TRBV6-6
CASSFTGTENTGELFF
TGTGCCAGCAGTTTCACCGGGACAGAGAACACCGGGGAGCTGTTTTTT
>TRBD1|.|TRBJ1-2|TRBV5-1
CASSLVLTGGGYGYTF
TGCGCCAGCAGCTTGGTTCTAACAGGGGGCGGCTATGGCTACACCTTC
>.|.|TRBJ1-6|TRBV10-2
CASSEWANSPLHF
TGCGCCAGCAGTGAGTGGGCTAATTCACCCCTCCACTTT
>.|.|TRBJ2-2|TRBV5-6
CASSLLTGELFF
TGTGCCAGCAGCCTCCTCACCGGGGAGCTGTTTTTT